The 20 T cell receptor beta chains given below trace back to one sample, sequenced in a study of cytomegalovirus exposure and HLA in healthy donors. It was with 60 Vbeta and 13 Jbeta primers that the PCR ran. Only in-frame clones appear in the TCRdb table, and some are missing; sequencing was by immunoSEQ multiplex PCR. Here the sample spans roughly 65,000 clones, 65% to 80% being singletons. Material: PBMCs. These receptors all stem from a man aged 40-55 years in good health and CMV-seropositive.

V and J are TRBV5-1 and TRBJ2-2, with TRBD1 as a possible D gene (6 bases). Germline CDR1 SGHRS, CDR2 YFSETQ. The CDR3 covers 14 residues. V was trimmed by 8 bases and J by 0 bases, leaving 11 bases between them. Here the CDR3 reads CARPTGTNTGELFF. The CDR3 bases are TGCGCCAGACCGACAGGAACGAACACCGGGGAGCTGTTTTTT.

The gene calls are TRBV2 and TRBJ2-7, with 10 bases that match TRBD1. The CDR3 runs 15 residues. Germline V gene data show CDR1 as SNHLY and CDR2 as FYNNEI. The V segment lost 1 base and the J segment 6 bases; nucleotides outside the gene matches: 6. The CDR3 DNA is TGTGCCAGCAGTGAAGTGGGGACAGGGGTTGGCGAGCAGTACTTC. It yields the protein CASSEVGTGVGEQYF. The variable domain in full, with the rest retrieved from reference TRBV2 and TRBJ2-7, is EPEVTQTPSHQVTQMGQEVILRCVPISNHLYFYWYRQILGQKVEFLVSFYNNEISEKSEIFDDQFSVERPDGSNFTLKIRSTKLEDSAMYFCASSEVGTGVGEQYFGPGTRLTVT.

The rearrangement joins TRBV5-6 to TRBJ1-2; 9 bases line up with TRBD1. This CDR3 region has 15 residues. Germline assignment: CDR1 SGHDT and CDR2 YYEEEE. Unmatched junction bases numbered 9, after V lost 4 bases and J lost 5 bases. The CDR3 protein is CASSGGTGQRYGYTF. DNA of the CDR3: TGTGCCAGCAGCGGGGGGACAGGGCAGAGGTATGGCTACACCTTC.

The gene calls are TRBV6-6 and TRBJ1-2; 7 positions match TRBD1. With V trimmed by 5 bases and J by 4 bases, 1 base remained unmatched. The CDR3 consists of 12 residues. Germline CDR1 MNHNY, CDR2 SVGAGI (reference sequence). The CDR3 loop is CASSNRGYGYTF. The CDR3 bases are TGTGCCAGCAGTAACAGGGGCTATGGCTACACCTTC.

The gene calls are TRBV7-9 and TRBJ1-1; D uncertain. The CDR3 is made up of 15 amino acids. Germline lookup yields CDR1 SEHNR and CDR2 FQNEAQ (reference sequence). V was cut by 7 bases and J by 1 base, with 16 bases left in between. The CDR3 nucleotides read TGTGCCAGCAATTGGGAGTTAGCGGGGAACACTGAAGCTTTCTTT. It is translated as CASNWELAGNTEAFF.

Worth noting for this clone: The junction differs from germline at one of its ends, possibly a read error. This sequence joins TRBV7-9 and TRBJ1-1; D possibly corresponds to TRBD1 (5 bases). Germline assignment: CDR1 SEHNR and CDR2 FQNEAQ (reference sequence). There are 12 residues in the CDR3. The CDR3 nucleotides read TGTTCCAGCAGCCGCCCTCAGGGCGAAGCTTTCTTT. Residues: CSSSRPQGEAFF.

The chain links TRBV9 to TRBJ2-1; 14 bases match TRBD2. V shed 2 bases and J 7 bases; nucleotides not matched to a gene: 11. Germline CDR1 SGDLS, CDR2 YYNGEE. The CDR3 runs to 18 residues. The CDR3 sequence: CASSVALGWTSGGNEQFF. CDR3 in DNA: TGTGCCAGCAGCGTCGCTTTGGGCTGGACTAGCGGGGGGAATGAGCAGTTCTTC.

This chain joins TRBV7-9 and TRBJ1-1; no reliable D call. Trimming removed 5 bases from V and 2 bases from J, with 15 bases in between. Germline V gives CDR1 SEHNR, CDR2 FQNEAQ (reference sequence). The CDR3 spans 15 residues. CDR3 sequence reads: CASSTTEQVNTEAFF. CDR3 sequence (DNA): TGTGCCAGCAGCACGACCGAGCAGGTCAACACTGAAGCTTTCTTT.

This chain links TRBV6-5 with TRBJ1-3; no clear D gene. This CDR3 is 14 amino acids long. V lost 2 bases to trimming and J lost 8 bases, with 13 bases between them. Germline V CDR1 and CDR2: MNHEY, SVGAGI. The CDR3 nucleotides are TGTGCCAGCAGTTACGCGGCGTTTCAAGACACCATATATTTT. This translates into CASSYAAFQDTIYF.

The CDR3 sequence is CASSVEGQGSEAFF. In DNA form, the CDR3 reads TGTGCCAGCAGCGTAGAGGGACAGGGCTCTGAAGCTTTCTTT. The rearrangement links TRBV9 to TRBJ1-1; the match to TRBD1 covers 9 bases. J gave up 6 bases and V 0 bases, and 3 bases lay outside the gene matches. The CDR3 is 14 residues long. Germline V lookup: CDR1 SGDLS, CDR2 YYNGEE. The complete variable domain, with remaining parts taken from reference TRBV9 and TRBJ1-1, reads DSGVTQTPKHLITATGQRVTLRCSPRSGDLSVYWYQQSLDQGLQFLIQYYNGEERAKGNILERFSAQQFPDLHSELNLSSLELGDSALYFCASSVEGQGSEAFFGQGTRLTVV.

DNA of the CDR3: TGCGCCAGCAGCTTGGGGGAGGGGAACACTGAAGCTTTCTTT. Translated, it gives CASSLGEGNTEAFF. The rearrangement links TRBV5-1 to TRBJ1-1; the D is unclear. The length of the CDR3 is 14 residues. Trimming left V 0 bases short and J 1 base short, with 7 bases between. Germline-derived CDR1 and CDR2 are SGHRS and YFSETQ. Supplemented by reference TRBV5-1 and TRBJ1-1, the full variable domain reads KAGVTQTPRYLIKTRGQQVTLSCSPISGHRSVSWYQQTPGQGLQFLFEYFSETQRNKGNFPGRFSGRQFSNSRSEMNVSTLELGDSALYLCASSLGEGNTEAFFGQGTRLTVV.

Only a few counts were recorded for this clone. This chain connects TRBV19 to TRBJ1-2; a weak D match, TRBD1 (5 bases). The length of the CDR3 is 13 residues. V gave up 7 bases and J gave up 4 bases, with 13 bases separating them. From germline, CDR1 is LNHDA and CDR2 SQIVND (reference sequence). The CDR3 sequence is CASTLTGGYGYTF. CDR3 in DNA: TGTGCCAGTACCTTGACGGGGGGCTATGGCTACACCTTC. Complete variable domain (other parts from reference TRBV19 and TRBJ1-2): DGGITQSPKYLFRKEGQNVTLSCEQNLNHDAMYWYRQDPGQGLRLIYYSQIVNDFQKGDIAEGYSVSREKKESFPLTVTSAQKNPTAFYLCASTLTGGYGYTFGSGTRLTVV.

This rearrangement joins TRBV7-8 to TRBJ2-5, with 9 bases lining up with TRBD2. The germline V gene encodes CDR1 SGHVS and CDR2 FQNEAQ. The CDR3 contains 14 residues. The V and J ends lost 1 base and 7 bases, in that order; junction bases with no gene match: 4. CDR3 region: CASSLEASGTTQYF. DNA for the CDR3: TGTGCCAGCAGCTTAGAGGCTAGCGGGACGACCCAGTACTTC.

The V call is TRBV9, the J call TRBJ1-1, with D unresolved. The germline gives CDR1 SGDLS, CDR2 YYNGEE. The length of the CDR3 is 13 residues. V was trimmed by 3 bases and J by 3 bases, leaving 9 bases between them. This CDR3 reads CASSAVVDTEAFF. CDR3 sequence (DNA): TGTGCCAGCAGCGCGGTCGTCGACACTGAAGCTTTCTTT.

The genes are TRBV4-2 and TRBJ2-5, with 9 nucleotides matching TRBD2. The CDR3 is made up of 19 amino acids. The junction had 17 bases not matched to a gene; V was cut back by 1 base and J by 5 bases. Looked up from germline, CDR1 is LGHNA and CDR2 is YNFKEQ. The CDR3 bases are TGTGCCAGCAGCCAAGCCCCTCTAGCGGGGTTAGAAAGGCGGGAGACCCAGTACTTC. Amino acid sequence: CASSQAPLAGLERRETQYF.

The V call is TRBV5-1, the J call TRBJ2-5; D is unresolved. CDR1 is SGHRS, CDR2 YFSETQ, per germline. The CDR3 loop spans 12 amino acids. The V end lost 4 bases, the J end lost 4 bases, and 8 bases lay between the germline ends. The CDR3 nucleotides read TGCGCCAGCAGCCAAGGCGGAGAGACCCAGTACTTC. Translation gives CASSQGGETQYF.

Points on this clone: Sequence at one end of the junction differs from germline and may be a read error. The CDR3: CSSSTRLADTGELFF. CDR3 in DNA: TGTTCCAGCAGCACCAGACTAGCGGACACCGGGGAGCTGTTTTTT. The V and J genes are TRBV7-9 and TRBJ2-2, with 9 bases identical to TRBD2. Germline loops: CDR1 SEHNR, CDR2 FQNEAQ (reference sequence). The CDR3 runs to 15 residues.

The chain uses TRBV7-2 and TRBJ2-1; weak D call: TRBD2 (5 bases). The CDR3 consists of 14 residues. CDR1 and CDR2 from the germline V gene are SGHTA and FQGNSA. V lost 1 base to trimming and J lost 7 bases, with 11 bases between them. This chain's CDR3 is CASSLETNQNEQFF. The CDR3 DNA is TGTGCCAGCAGCTTAGAGACTAACCAGAATGAGCAGTTCTTC.

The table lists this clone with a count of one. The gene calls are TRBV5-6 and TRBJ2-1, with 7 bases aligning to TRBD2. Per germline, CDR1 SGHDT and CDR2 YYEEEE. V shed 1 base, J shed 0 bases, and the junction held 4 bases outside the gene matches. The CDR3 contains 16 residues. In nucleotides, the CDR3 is TGTGCCAGCAGCTTGTGGCTAGCGGCCTCCTACAATGAGCAGTTCTTC. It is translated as CASSLWLAASYNEQFF.

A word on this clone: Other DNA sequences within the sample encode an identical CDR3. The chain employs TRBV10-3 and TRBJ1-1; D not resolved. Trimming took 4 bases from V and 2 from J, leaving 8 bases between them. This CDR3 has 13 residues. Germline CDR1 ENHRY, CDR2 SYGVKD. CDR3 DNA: TGTGCCATCAGTGGTGATAGAAACACTGAAGCTTTCTTT. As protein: CAISGDRNTEAFF.